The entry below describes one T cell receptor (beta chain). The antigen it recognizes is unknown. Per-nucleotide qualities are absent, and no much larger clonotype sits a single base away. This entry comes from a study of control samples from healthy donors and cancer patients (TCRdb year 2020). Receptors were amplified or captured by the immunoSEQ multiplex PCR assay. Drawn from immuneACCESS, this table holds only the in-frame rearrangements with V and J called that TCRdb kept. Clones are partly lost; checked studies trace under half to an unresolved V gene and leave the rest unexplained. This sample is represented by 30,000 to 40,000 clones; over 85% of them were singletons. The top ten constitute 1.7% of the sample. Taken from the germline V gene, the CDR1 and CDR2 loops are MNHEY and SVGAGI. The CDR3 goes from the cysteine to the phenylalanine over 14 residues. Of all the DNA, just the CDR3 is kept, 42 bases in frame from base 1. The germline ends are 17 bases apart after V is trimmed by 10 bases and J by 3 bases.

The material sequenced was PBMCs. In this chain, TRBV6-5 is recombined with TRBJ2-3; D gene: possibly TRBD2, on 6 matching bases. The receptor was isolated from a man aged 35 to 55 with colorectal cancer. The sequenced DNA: TGTGCCACCGCTCCGGAGGGGAGAACAGATACGCAGTATTTT. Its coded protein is CATAPEGRTDTQYF.